This TCR beta chain was observed in a study of patients and donors after allogeneic stem cell transplantation (dated by TCRdb to 2019 to 2021). With regard to this clonotype: This clone's antigen is unknown. Base qualities are not recorded, but no much larger clone differs from it by a single base.

Counted from cysteine to phenylalanine, this CDR3 has 16 amino acids. The sequence is cut down to CDR3 DNA, 48 bases in frame from base 1. After removal of 6 bases from V and 0 bases from J, the junction retains 9 bases not matched to a gene. From a lookup of the germline V gene (reference sequence), CDR1 and CDR2 are DFQATT and SNEGSKA. Libraries came from RT-PCR. The sample was run on a NextSeq 550. TCRdb ran its own pipeline on the public reads, namely fastp trimming at Q25 and MiXCR clone calling, and kept in-frame beta chains. Each entry merges the rows of one CDR3 protein and shows their most common DNA and genes. The sample table contains approximately 170,000 distinct CDR3 sequences; only one count was recorded for 24% of them. The ten largest clones add up to roughly 27% of the sample.

The rearrangement combines TRBV20-1 with TRBJ2-1; 9 middle bases align to TRBD2. This sequence was found in a human donor who was either an allogeneic HSCT recipient or a stem cell or donor lymphocyte infusion donor (not recorded which). It is not recorded whose cells these are; they may come from a transplant donor. Sequenced sample: blood, either unsorted or a sorted T cell fraction (not recorded which). The bases are TGCAGTGCGCCACCCCCAGCGGGGGGCTCCTACAATGAGCAGTTCTTC. It specifies CSAPPPAGGSYNEQFF.